This T cell receptor (beta chain) was retrieved from a study of T-cell memory formation after mild COVID-19. Study information: The TCR clusters were mostly specific to one donor. Findings and caveats of the study: Several responding clones turned up in pre-infection memory, indicating that cross-reactive memory may have taken part. What remained unconfirmed was the SARS-CoV-2 specificity of second-wave clones peaking on day 37. Clones that contracted from day 15 to 85 had balanced CD4/CD8; later expanders were CD4+ biased.

Trimming left V 3 bases short and J 5 bases short, with 11 bases between. The CDR3 is 14 residues long. The V gene's germline CDR1 is LGHDT and CDR2 YNNKEL (reference sequence). TCRdb re-derived calls from the 5' RACE reads in MiXCR, one entry per CDR3 protein. The data hold over 450,000 distinct CDR3 sequences, with about 20% observed a single time. In this sample, this clonotype turned up many times. Its cognate antigen is unknown. Sequenced: PBMCs or a T cell subset sorted from them (not recorded which). The receptor was isolated from an adult woman who had mild COVID-19 (a few samples of this study predate the infection). Cell type and time point are not known. The chain carries TRBV3-1 and TRBJ2-1, with D hard to call. CDR3 in amino acids: CASSQPLIHNEQFF. Here the CDR3 DNA reads TGTGCCAGCAGCCAGCCCCTAATACACAATGAGCAGTTCTTC.